These 7 T cell receptor beta chains came from one sample sequenced in a study of blood T cell repertoires in COVID-19. Sequencing was performed with immunoSEQ multiplex PCR; in TCRdb, only in-frame clones are kept and a portion is missing. The sample lists over 120,000 clones; over 65% were seen once. The sequenced sample was peripheral blood. The receptors shown here come from a woman aged 80 or over with active or convalescent COVID-19.

The V call is TRBV4-1, the J call TRBJ2-7, with 7 nucleotides matching TRBD1. This CDR3 spans 16 amino acids. With 1 base clipped from V and 4 bases from J, the junction kept 10 bases outside the gene matches. Germline loops: CDR1 MGHRA, CDR2 YSYEKL. For the CDR3, the DNA is TGCGCCAGCAGCCAAGTCTTTCGAGGGGGCGCATACGAGCAGTACTTC. Encoded protein: CASSQVFRGGAYEQYF.

The V and J genes are TRBV7-3 and TRBJ2-2; D unclear. With 5 bases removed from V and 8 bases from J, the gap between germline ends came to 12 bases. The CDR3 sequence is 13 residues long. Germline V gene lookup returns CDR1 SGHTA and CDR2 FQGTGA. The CDR3 is CASSIAPVGELFF. The CDR3 DNA follows: TGTGCCAGCAGCATAGCCCCCGTTGGGGAGCTGTTTTTT.

CDR3 amino acids: CASSRRRTDTQYF. The CDR3 DNA is TGTGCCAGCAGTCGGAGACGCACAGATACGCAGTATTTT. The chain couples TRBV2 to TRBJ2-3; D gene uncertain. The ends were cut back, 5 bases at V and 1 base at J, with 7 bases in the middle. The germline gives CDR1 SNHLY, CDR2 FYNNEI. The CDR3 has 13 residues.

V usage is TRBV7-9 and J usage is TRBJ1-4; D not resolved. CDR3 length: 13 amino acids. The ends were cut back, 3 bases at V and 4 bases at J, with 6 bases in the middle. Germline V gene data show CDR1 as SEHNR and CDR2 as FQNEAQ (reference sequence). The CDR3 is CASSFRSNEKLFF. The CDR3 DNA follows: TGTGCCAGCAGCTTTAGGAGTAATGAAAAACTGTTTTTT.

The chain carries TRBV5-6 and TRBJ2-5; 8 bases match TRBD1. Unmatched junction bases numbered 0, after V lost 1 base and J lost 4 bases. CDR1 is SGHDT and CDR2 is YYEEEE in the germline V gene. The CDR3 totals 13 residues. CDR3 in amino acids: CASSLTGGETQYF. The CDR3 DNA reads TGTGCCAGCAGCTTGACAGGGGGAGAGACCCAGTACTTC.

CDR3 DNA sequence: TGTGCCAGCAGCGTTGGACAGGGCTGGGGCACAGATACGCAGTATTTT. Translated, it gives CASSVGQGWGTDTQYF. J is TRBJ2-3 and V is TRBV9, with 8 positions matching TRBD1. This CDR3 comprises 16 residues. V lost 2 bases, J lost 1 base, and 6 bases stayed unmatched. Germline CDR1 and CDR2: SGDLS and YYNGEE.

The chain combines TRBV7-8 with TRBJ1-3; the D gene is possibly TRBD1 (6 bases). Trimming pared 4 bases from V and 2 bases from J, leaving 12 bases between. Per the germline V gene, CDR1 is SGHVS and CDR2 is FQNEAQ. The CDR3 is 15 amino acids. CDR3 nucleotides: TGTGCCAGCAGCTCAAGACAGGACACTGGAAACACCATATATTTT. It encodes CASSSRQDTGNTIYF.